Below are 18 T cell receptor beta chains sequenced from a single sample in a study of blood T cell repertoires in COVID-19. Clones were sequenced by immunoSEQ multiplex PCR, and TCRdb holds only the in-frame ones, with some missing. The data show 200,000 to 250,000 clones, just over 85% seen once. The sequencing input was PBMCs or T cells enriched from blood (not recorded which). These receptors all come from a woman in her thirties or forties with acute COVID-19.

This clone has a single count. V usage is TRBV2 and J usage is TRBJ1-1, with D possibly TRBD1 on 6 matching bases. The CDR3 has 13 amino acids. Germline V gives CDR1 SNHLY, CDR2 FYNNEI. Trimming left V 2 bases short and J 4 bases short, with 8 bases between. The CDR3 bases are TGTGCCAGCAGTGAAACAGGGATCACTGAAGCTTTCTTT. Protein sequence: CASSETGITEAFF.

The J gene is TRBJ1-1, the V gene TRBV14; a possible D gene is TRBD1 (6 bases). Germline-derived CDR1 and CDR2 are SGHDN and FVKESK. The germline V and J ends were trimmed by 1 base and 11 bases, with 14 bases remaining between them. The CDR3 has 13 amino acids. The CDR3 DNA reads TGTGCCAGCAGCCAAGTCAGATCCCAGGGGGCTTTCTTT. It yields the protein CASSQVRSQGAFF.

The sample holds one count of this clone. CDR3 bases: TGTGCCAGCAGCCCAGGGCAGTATGAAGCTTTCTTT. Translation gives CASSPGQYEAFF. V gene TRBV5-6 combines with J gene TRBJ1-1, with D possibly being TRBD1 (5 bases). V gave up 4 bases and J gave up 7 bases, with 11 bases separating them. CDR1 and CDR2 (germline): SGHDT, YYEEEE. This CDR3 is built from 12 residues.

The gene calls are TRBV11-2 and TRBJ2-7, with unresolved D. The V gene lost 6 bases and the J gene lost 4 bases, with 13 bases spanning the gap. The CDR3 has 13 amino acids. Germline lookup yields CDR1 SGHAT and CDR2 FQNNGV. The CDR3 here is CASRKIGGYEQYV. As DNA, the CDR3 is TGTGCCAGCAGAAAAATAGGCGGTTACGAGCAGTACGTC.

The chain links TRBV3-1 (or the pseudogene TRBV3-2) to TRBJ1-1; D is undetermined. Per the germline V gene, CDR1 is LGHDT and CDR2 is YNNKEL (reference sequence). CDR3 length equals 15 residues. The V and J ends lost 0 bases and 1 base respectively, with 9 bases between them. DNA of the CDR3: TGTGCCAGCAGCCAAGACTTTACACAGAACACTGAAGCTTTCTTT. Encoded protein: CASSQDFTQNTEAFF.

This chain uses TRBV5-1 with TRBJ2-7, with a weak D call TRBD1 (6 bases). Trimming removed 4 bases from V and 1 base from J, with 9 bases in between. CDR1 SGHRS and CDR2 YFSETQ come from the germline V gene. The CDR3 consists of 13 residues. The DNA of the CDR3 is TGCGCCAGCAGCCACAGGGTTTCCTACGAGCAGTACTTC. It yields the protein CASSHRVSYEQYF.

V and J are TRBV13 and TRBJ1-1, with 8 bases lining up with TRBD1. After removal of 3 bases from V and 0 bases from J, the junction contained 9 bases not matched to a gene. CDR1 and CDR2 from the germline V gene are PRHDT and FYEKMQ (reference sequence). This CDR3 has 17 residues. The CDR3 DNA follows: TGTGCCAGCAGCTTTTACGGGTCAGGGGGCATGAACACTGAAGCTTTCTTT. Translated: CASSFYGSGGMNTEAFF.

The chain links TRBV5-1 to TRBJ1-2; no clear D. This CDR3 is built from 14 residues. The germline V gene has CDR1 SGHRS and CDR2 YFSETQ. Trimming took off 1 base at V and 2 bases at J, with 9 bases between the two ends. The CDR3 DNA reads as TGCGCCAGCAGCTTGTCCCCAGGAAACTATGGCTACACCTTC. It is translated as CASSLSPGNYGYTF.

The genes are TRBV4-1 and TRBJ2-1; 8 bases are a match to TRBD2. Germline-derived CDR1 and CDR2 are MGHRA and YSYEKL. Trimming removed 4 bases from V and 4 bases from J; junction bases left unmatched: 9. The CDR3 covers 16 residues. The CDR3: CASSRSTSAVYNEQFF. CDR3 DNA sequence: TGCGCCAGCAGCCGGTCGACTAGCGCGGTATACAATGAGCAGTTCTTC.

The chain employs TRBV25-1 and TRBJ2-7, with 9 bases that match TRBD1. With 1 base clipped from V and 5 bases from J, the junction kept 6 bases outside the gene matches. The CDR3 is 15 amino acids. Germline assignment: CDR1 MGHDK and CDR2 SYGVNS. CDR3 sequence reads: CASSEWGQGSDEQYF. Here the CDR3 DNA reads TGTGCCAGCAGTGAATGGGGACAGGGTTCCGACGAGCAGTACTTC.

This chain uses TRBV5-1 with TRBJ2-2; the D gene is possibly TRBD1 (6 bases). Germline-derived CDR1 and CDR2 are SGHRS and YFSETQ. The V end lost 4 bases, the J end lost 6 bases, and 13 bases lay between the germline ends. This CDR3 comprises 14 residues. CDR3 region: CASSTIRGPGELFF. The CDR3 bases are TGCGCCAGCAGCACGATCAGGGGTCCCGGGGAGCTGTTTTTT.

V usage is TRBV25-1 and J usage is TRBJ2-2; TRBD1 agrees at 8 bases. The CDR3 has 15 amino acids. With 7 bases clipped from V and 5 bases from J, the junction kept 9 bases outside the gene matches. Germline-derived CDR1 and CDR2 are MGHDK and SYGVNS. In DNA form, the CDR3 reads TGTGCCAGCACCCCCCGACAGGGGCTAACCGGGGAGCTGTTTTTT. It is translated as CASTPRQGLTGELFF.

The chain employs TRBV5-5 and TRBJ2-1, with 9 nucleotides matching TRBD1. Germline V gene data show CDR1 as SGHKS and CDR2 as YYEKEE (reference sequence). The V and J ends lost 4 bases and 5 bases, in that order; junction bases with no gene match: 7. The CDR3 runs 15 residues. In nucleotides, the CDR3 is TGTGCCAGCAGCCCTGGGACAGGGTTCGACAATGAGCAGTTCTTC. Its translation is CASSPGTGFDNEQFF.

This clone was recorded once. The V call is TRBV19, the J call TRBJ2-7; D might be TRBD2 (5 bases). V was cut by 5 bases and J by 1 base, with 9 bases left in between. Germline lookup yields CDR1 LNHDA and CDR2 SQIVND (reference sequence). The CDR3 is 13 amino acids. DNA for the CDR3: TGTGCCAGTAGTTCCGGGGTATCCTACGAGCAGTACGTC. Translated, it gives CASSSGVSYEQYV.

The genes are TRBV30 and TRBJ1-4; 9 positions agree with TRBD1. After removal of 5 bases from V and 8 bases from J, the junction contained 9 bases not matched to a gene. This CDR3 has 14 residues. The germline V gene has CDR1 GTSNPN and CDR2 SVGIG (reference sequence). The DNA of the CDR3 is TGTGCCTGGGACCAGGGACAGGGACGGGAAAAACTGTTTTTT. It translates to CAWDQGQGREKLFF.

V is TRBV27 and J is TRBJ1-6; D unresolved. This CDR3 has 14 amino acids. The V gene's germline CDR1 is MNHEY and CDR2 SMNVEV (reference sequence). V was trimmed by 7 bases and J by 5 bases, leaving 12 bases between them. As DNA, the CDR3 is TGTGCCAGCACCTTTGGCAGGCATAATTCACCCCTCCACTTT. Translated: CASTFGRHNSPLHF.

The V gene is TRBV27, the J gene TRBJ2-2; 7 positions agree with TRBD1. Germline V lookup: CDR1 MNHEY, CDR2 SMNVEV (reference sequence). V shed 6 bases and J 1 base; nucleotides not matched to a gene: 8. The CDR3 spans 16 residues. CDR3 DNA: TGTGCCAGCAGAGATTCCGGGACAGTGAACACCGGGGAGCTGTTTTTT. Translated: CASRDSGTVNTGELFF.

The rearrangement links TRBV19 to TRBJ1-1; maybe TRBD1 (5 bases). The V gene's germline CDR1 is LNHDA and CDR2 SQIVND (reference sequence). There are 15 residues in the CDR3. Trimming removed 4 bases from V and 6 bases from J, with 18 bases in between. CDR3 amino acids: CASSKEQVLGSEAFF. The DNA for the CDR3 is TGTGCCAGTAGTAAAGAACAGGTTCTCGGGTCTGAAGCTTTCTTT.